This T cell receptor beta chain was observed in a study of blood T cell repertoires in COVID-19. The wider study: Samples of COVID-19 (acute and convalescent) were obtained from the United States, Italy and Spain. The cDNA or gDNA used as material had been derived from T cells, B-cell-depleted T cells, or PBMCs.

There are a few counts of this clone. Per the study methods: How many nucleated cells were present was estimated from reference gene primer amplification. The protocol was immunoSEQ multiplex PCR, while the TCRdb copy is restricted to in-frame clones and leaves out a portion. V and J calls and clone size are those listed in that table; D and trimming were worked out from the DNA. The sample has approximately 94,000 clones, roughly 84% seen once. The receptor was derived from a human donor in a cohort sampled during active COVID-19. Sample: peripheral blood.

In DNA, the CDR3 is TGTGCCAGTACCCCGAGGCTACATAATAGCAATCAGCCCCAGCATTTT. Translated: CASTPRLHNSNQPQHF. This chain joins TRBV27 and TRBJ1-5; unclear D gene. V was shortened by 9 bases and J by 0 bases, with 18 bases between the two germline ends. In germline, CDR1 is MNHEY, CDR2 SMNVEV (reference sequence). This CDR3 contains 16 residues.